These 7 T cell receptor beta chains originate from one sample sequenced in a study of T-cell reconstitution after alpha-beta-depleted transplantation in children. TCRbeta library preparation incorporated unique molecular identifiers. A single record per CDR3 protein comes from TCRdb applying MiXCR to the PCR reads. The repertoire holds about 600,000 distinct CDR3 sequences, with 20% to 25% as singletons. The source was PBMCs, mostly from graft donor cells, collected 360 days after TCRalphabeta/CD19-depleted stem cell transplant. These receptors came from a boy under two years old who had a stem cell transplant for acute myeloid leukemia, so the T cells may come from the graft donor.

The rearrangement joins TRBV27 to TRBJ2-1; the D gene is possibly TRBD1 (6 bases). V lost 4 bases, J lost 9 bases, and 13 bases lay in between. The CDR3 loop spans 13 amino acids. The germline gives CDR1 MNHEY, CDR2 SMNVEV (reference sequence). CDR3 sequence: CASSSGHRTEQFF. CDR3 in DNA: TGTGCCAGCAGTTCGGGACATCGGACTGAGCAGTTCTTC.

The table lists this clonotype with a few counts. This rearrangement joins TRBV6-1 to TRBJ2-2; possible D gene TRBD2, 5 bases. CDR1 is MNHNS and CDR2 is SASEGT in the germline V gene. The ends were cut back, 7 bases at V and 6 bases at J, with 18 bases in the middle. This CDR3 contains 15 residues. The CDR3 reads CASKRAPRLSGELFF. CDR3 nucleotide sequence: TGTGCCAGCAAGAGGGCTCCGCGCTTATCCGGGGAGCTGTTTTTT.

The rearrangement links TRBV11-2 to TRBJ2-3; tentative D call: TRBD2 (6 bases). Germline assignment: CDR1 SGHAT and CDR2 FQNNGV. The germline V and J ends were trimmed by 3 bases and 6 bases, with 10 bases remaining between them. The CDR3 totals 13 residues. The CDR3 DNA reads as TGTGCCAGCAGCTTCGGGGGAGTGGATACGCAGTATTTT. It is translated as CASSFGGVDTQYF.

A few counts support this clonotype. The chain recombines TRBV12-3 or TRBV12-4 with TRBJ2-2; no clear D gene. The CDR3 is 16 residues long. Trimming left V 0 bases short and J 2 bases short, with 10 bases between. The CDR3: CASSLAALTNTGELFF. The CDR3 DNA is TGTGCCAGCAGTTTAGCTGCCCTAACCAACACCGGGGAGCTGTTTTTT.

The chain is built from TRBV20-1 and TRBJ2-4; D not certain. V lost 4 bases, J lost 0 bases, and 19 bases lay in between. The CDR3 totals 17 residues. Per the germline V gene, CDR1 is DFQATT and CDR2 is SNEGSKA (reference sequence). The CDR3 region has the DNA TGCAGTGCTAACGGGCTAGTGCCCTTGCTAGCCAAAAACATTCAGTACTTC. Its protein is CSANGLVPLLAKNIQYF.

This clonotype was observed many times. The V call is TRBV29-1, the J call TRBJ2-3; 10 positions agree with TRBD1. The CDR3 covers 14 residues. The junction had 10 bases not matched to a gene; V was cut back by 7 bases and J by 6 bases. The V gene's germline CDR1 is SQVTM and CDR2 ANQGSEA. The CDR3 is CSANQDRGFDTQYF. CDR3 in DNA: TGCAGCGCTAACCAGGACAGGGGGTTTGATACGCAGTATTTT.

This clonotype appeared many times. This chain connects TRBV12-3 or TRBV12-4 to TRBJ1-5; D gene uncertain. The CDR3 is 12 residues long. The V end lost 5 bases, the J end lost 0 bases, and 2 bases lay between the germline ends. In DNA form, the CDR3 reads TGTGCCAGCAGTCCTAGCAATCAGCCCCAGCATTTT. It yields the protein CASSPSNQPQHF.